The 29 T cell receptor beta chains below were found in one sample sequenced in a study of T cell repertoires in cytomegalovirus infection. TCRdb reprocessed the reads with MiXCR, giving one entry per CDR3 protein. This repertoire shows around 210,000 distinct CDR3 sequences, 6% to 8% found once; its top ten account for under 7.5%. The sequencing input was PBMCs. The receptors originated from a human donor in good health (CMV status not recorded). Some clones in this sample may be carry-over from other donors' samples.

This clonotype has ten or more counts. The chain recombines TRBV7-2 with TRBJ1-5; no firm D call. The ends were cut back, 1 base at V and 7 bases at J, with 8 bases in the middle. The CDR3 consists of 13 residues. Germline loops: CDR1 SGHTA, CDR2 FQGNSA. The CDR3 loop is CASSLDSSQPQHF. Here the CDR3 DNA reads TGTGCCAGCAGCTTAGACAGCTCGCAGCCCCAGCATTTT.

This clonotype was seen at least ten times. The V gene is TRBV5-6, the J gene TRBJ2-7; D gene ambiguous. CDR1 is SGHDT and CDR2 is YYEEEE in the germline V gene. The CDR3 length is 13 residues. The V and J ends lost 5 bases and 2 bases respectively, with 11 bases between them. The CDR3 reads CASRRHEAYEQYF. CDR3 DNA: TGTGCCAGCAGGAGACATGAAGCCTACGAGCAGTACTTC.

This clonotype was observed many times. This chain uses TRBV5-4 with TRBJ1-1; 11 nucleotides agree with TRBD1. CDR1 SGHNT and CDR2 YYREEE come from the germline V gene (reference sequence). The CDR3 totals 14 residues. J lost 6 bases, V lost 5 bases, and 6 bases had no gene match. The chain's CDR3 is CASRWDRGVPEAFF. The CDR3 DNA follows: TGTGCCAGCAGATGGGACAGGGGGGTACCTGAAGCTTTCTTT.

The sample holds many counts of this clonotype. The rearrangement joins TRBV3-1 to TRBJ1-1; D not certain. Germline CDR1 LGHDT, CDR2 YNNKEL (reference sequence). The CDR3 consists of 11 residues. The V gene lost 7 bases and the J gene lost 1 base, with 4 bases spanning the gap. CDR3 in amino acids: CASKANTEAFF. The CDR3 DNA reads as TGTGCCAGCAAGGCGAACACTGAAGCTTTCTTT.

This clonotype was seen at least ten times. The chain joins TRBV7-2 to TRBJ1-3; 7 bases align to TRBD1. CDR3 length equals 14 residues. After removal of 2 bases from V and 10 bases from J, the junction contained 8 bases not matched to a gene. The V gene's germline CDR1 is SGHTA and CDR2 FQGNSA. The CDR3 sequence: CASSLPGDSQTIYF. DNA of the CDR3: TGTGCCAGCAGCTTACCTGGGGACAGCCAAACCATATATTTT.

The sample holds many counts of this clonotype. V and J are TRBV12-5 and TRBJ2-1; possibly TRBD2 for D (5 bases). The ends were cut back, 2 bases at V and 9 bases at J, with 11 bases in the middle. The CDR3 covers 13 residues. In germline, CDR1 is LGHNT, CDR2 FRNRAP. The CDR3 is CASGLRRHGEQFF. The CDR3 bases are TGTGCTAGTGGTTTGAGGAGGCACGGTGAGCAGTTCTTC.

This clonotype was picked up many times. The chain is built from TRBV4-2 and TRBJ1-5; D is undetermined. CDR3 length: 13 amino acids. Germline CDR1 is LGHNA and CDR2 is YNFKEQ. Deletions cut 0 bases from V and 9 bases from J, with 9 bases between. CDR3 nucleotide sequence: TGTGCCAGCAGCCAAGACCTACGGCCGCCCCAGCATTTT. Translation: CASSQDLRPPQHF.

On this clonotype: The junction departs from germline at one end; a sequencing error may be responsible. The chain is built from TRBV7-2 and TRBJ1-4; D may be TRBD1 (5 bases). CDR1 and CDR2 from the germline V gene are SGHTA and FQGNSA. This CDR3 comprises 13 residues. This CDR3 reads CASSLTHDSEKLF. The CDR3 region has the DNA TGTGCCAGCAGCTTAACGCACGACAGCGAAAAACTGTTT.

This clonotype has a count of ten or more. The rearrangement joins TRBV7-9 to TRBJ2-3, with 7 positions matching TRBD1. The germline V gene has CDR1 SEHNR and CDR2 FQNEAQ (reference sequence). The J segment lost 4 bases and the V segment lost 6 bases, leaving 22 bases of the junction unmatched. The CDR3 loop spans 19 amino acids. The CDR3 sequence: CASRLGTVVGGRIPDTQYF. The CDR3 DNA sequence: TGTGCCAGCAGACTCGGGACAGTCGTTGGGGGCCGGATCCCAGATACGCAGTATTTT.

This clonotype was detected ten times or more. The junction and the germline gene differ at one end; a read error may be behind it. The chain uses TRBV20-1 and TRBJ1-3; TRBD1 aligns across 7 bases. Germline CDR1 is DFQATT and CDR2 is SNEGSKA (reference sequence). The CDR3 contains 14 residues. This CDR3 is CSARDRVAGNTIYF. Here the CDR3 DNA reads TGCAGTGCAAGAGACAGGGTCGCTGGAAACACCATATATTTT.

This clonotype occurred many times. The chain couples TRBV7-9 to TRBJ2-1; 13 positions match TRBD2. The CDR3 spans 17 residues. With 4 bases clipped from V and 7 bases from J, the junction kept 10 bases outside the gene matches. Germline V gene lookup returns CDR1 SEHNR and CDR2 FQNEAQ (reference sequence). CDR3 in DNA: TGTGCCAGCAGCTGGGGGGCACTAGCGGGGGGGCAAAATGAGCAGTTCTTC. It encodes CASSWGALAGGQNEQFF. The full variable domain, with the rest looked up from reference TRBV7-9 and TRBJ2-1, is DTGVSQNPRHKITKRGQNVTFRCDPISEHNRLYWYRQTLGQGPEFLTYFQNEAQLEKSRLLSDRFSAERPKGSFSTLEIQRTEQGDSAMYLCASSWGALAGGQNEQFFGPGTRLTVL.

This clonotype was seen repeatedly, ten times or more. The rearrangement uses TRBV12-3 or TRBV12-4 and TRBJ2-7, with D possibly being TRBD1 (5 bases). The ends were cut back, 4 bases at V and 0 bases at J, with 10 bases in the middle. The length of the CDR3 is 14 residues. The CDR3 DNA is TGTGCCAGCAGTTCCCGACAGAGCTCCTACGAGCAGTACTTC. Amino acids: CASSSRQSSYEQYF.

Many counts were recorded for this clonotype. This CDR3 is CASSYPGSETQYF. The CDR3 DNA follows: TGTGCCAGCAGTTACCCAGGCTCGGAGACCCAGTACTTC. The chain links TRBV6-5 to TRBJ2-5; D is undetermined. The germline V gene encodes CDR1 MNHEY and CDR2 SVGAGI. Trimming took off 2 bases at V and 5 bases at J, with 9 bases between the two ends. The CDR3 spans 13 residues.

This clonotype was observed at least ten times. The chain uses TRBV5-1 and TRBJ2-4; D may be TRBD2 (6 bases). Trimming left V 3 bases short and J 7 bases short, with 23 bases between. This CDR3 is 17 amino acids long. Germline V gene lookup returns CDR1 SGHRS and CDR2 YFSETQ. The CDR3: CASSSGSGTPGRNIQYF. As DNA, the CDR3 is TGCGCCAGCAGCTCTGGATCAGGCACCCCGGGGAGGAACATTCAGTACTTC. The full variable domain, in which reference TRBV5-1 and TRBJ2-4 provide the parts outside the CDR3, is KAGVTQTPRYLIKTRGQQVTLSCSPISGHRSVSWYQQTPGQGLQFLFEYFSETQRNKGNFPGRFSGRQFSNSRSEMNVSTLELGDSALYLCASSSGSGTPGRNIQYFGAGTRLSVL.

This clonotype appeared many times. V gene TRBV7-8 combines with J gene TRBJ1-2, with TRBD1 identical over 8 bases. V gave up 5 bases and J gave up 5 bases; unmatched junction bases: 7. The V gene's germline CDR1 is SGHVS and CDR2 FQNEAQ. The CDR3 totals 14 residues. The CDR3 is CASSAGTGDYGYTF. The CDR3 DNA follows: TGTGCCAGCAGCGCTGGGACAGGAGATTATGGCTACACCTTC.

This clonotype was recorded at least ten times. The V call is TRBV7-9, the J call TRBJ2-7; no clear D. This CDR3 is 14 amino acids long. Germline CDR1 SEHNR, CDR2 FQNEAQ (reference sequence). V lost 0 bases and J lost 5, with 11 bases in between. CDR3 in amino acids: CASSLASAPDEQYF. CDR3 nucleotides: TGTGCCAGCAGCTTAGCTTCAGCCCCGGACGAGCAGTACTTC.

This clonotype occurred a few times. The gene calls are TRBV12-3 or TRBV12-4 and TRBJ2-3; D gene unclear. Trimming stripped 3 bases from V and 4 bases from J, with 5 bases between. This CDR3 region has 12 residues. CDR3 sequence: CASSLSPDTQYF. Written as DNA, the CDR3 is TGTGCCAGCAGTTTGTCCCCAGATACGCAGTATTTT.

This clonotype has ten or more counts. CDR3 nucleotide sequence: TGTGCCAGCAGCCGAGGACTAGCGGGGGGTTCCCAAGAGACCCAGTACTTC. Amino acids: CASSRGLAGGSQETQYF. This rearrangement joins TRBV6-2 or TRBV6-3 to TRBJ2-5, with 14 bases matching TRBD2. This CDR3 contains 17 residues. With 6 bases clipped from V and 1 base from J, the junction kept 7 bases outside the gene matches. Germline lookup yields CDR1 MNHEY and CDR2 SVGEGT.

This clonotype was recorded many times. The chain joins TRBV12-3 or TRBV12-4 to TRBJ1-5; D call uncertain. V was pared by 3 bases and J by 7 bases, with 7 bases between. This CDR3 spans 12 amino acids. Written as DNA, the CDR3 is TGTGCCAGCAGTTTTCACATGCAGCCCCAGCATTTT. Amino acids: CASSFHMQPQHF.

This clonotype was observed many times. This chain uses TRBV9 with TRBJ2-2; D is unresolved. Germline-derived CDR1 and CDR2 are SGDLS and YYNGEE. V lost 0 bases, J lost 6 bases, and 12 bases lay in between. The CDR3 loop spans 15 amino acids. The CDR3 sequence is CASSVDLRDSGELFF. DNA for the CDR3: TGTGCCAGCAGCGTAGACCTCCGAGATTCCGGGGAGCTGTTTTTT.

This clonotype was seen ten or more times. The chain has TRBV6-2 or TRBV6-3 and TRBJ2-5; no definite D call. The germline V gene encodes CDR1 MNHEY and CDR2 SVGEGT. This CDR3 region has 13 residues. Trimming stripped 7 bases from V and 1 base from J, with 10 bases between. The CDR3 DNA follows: TGTGCCAGCATTAGTAAGTTCCAAGAGACCCAGTACTTC. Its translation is CASISKFQETQYF.

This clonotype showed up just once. The CDR3 DNA is TGTGCCAGCAGCTTAATCTGGGGGGGCTCGAATTCACCCCTCCACTTT. Amino acid sequence: CASSLIWGGSNSPLHF. The rearrangement links TRBV7-2 to TRBJ1-6; tentatively, D is TRBD1 (6 bases). Germline loops: CDR1 SGHTA, CDR2 FQGNSA. The V end lost 2 bases, the J end lost 7 bases, and 15 bases lay between the germline ends. The CDR3 sequence is 16 residues long.

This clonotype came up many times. In nucleotides, the CDR3 is TGTGCCAGCGAGGGGTTGCGGTATGGCTACACCTTC. Residues: CASEGLRYGYTF. This sequence joins TRBV28 and TRBJ1-2; a weak D match, TRBD1 (5 bases). Trimming cost V 8 bases and J 5 bases, with 12 bases left between them. The CDR3 contains 12 residues. CDR1 is MDHEN and CDR2 is SYDVKM in the germline V gene.

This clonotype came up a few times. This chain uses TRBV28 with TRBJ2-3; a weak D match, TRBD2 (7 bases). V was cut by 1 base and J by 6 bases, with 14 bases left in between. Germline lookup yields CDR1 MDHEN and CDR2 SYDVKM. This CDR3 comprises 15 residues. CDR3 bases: TGTGCCAGCAGTTTATTTTCGGGGGGCCCTGATACGCAGTATTTT. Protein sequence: CASSLFSGGPDTQYF.

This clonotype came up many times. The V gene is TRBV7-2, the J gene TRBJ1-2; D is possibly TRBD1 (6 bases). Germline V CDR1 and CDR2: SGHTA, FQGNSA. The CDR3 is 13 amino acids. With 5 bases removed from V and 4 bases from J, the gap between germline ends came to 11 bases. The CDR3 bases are TGTGCCAGCAGCGCAGGGGAGTTCTATGGCTACACCTTC. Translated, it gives CASSAGEFYGYTF.

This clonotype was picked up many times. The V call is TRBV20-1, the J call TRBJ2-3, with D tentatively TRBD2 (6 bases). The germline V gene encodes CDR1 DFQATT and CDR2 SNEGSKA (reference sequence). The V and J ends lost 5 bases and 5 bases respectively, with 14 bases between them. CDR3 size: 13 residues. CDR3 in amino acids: CSAPRDLGDTQYF. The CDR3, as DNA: TGCAGTGCTCCCCGGGACTTGGGAGATACGCAGTATTTT.

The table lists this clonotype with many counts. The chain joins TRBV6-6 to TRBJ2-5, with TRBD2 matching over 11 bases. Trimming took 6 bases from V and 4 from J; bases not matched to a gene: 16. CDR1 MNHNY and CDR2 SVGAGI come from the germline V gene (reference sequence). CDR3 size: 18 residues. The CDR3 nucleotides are TGTGCCAGCAGCCGTTCCGGGACTAGCGGACCCAAGGGAGAGACCCAGTACTTC. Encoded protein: CASSRSGTSGPKGETQYF.

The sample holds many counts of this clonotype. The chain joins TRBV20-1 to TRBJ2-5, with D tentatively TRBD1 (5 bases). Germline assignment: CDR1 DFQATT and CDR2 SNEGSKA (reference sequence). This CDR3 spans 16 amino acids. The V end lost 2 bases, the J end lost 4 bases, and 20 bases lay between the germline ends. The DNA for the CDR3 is TGCAGTGCTAGAAACTGGTCACCAGGGTCAGGAGAGACCCAGTACTTC. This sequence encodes CSARNWSPGSGETQYF.

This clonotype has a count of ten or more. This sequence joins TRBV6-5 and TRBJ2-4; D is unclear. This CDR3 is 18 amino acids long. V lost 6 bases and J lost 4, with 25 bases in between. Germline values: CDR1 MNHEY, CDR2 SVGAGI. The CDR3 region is CASRLLSPGVARKNIQYF. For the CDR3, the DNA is TGTGCCAGCAGATTACTATCTCCGGGCGTCGCCCGGAAAAACATTCAGTACTTC.